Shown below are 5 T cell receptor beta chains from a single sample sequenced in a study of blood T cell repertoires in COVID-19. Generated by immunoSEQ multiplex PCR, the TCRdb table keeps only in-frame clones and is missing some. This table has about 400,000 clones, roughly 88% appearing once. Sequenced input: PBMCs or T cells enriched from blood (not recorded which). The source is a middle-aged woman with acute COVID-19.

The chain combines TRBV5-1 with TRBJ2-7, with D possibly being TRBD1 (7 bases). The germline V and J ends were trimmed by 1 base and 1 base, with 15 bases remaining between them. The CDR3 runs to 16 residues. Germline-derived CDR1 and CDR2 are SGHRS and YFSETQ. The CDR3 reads CASSLSGGSGSYEQYF. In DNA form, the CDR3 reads TGCGCCAGCAGCTTGTCAGGGGGGAGTGGGTCCTACGAGCAGTACTTC.

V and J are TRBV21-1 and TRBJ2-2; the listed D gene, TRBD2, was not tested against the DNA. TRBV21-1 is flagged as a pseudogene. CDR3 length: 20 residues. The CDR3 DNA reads TGTGCCAGCAGCCTAAGCCTGGGACTAGCGGGGGGTACGAACACCGGGGAGCTGTTTTTT. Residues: CASSLSLGLAGGTNTGELFF.

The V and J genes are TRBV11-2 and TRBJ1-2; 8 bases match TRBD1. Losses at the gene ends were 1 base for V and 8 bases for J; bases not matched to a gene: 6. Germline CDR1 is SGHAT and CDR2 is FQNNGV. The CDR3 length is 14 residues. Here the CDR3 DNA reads TGTGCCAGCAGCTTAGGACTGACAGGGGAAGGCTACACCTTC. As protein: CASSLGLTGEGYTF. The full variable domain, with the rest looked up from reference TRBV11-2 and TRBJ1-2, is EAGVAQSPRYKIIEKRQSVAFWCNPISGHATLYWYQQILGQGPKLLIQFQNNGVVDDSQLPKDRFSAERLKGVDSTLKIQPAKLEDSAVYLCASSLGLTGEGYTFGSGTRLTVV.

CDR3 nucleotides: TGTGCTAGTGGTGCGACAGGGGGCGGACAGCCCCAGCATTTT. The encoded protein is CASGATGGGQPQHF. This sequence joins TRBV12-5 and TRBJ1-5, with TRBD1 identical over 10 bases. CDR3 length: 14 residues. The V gene's germline CDR1 is LGHNT and CDR2 FRNRAP. J gave up 7 bases and V 5 bases, and 5 bases lay outside the gene matches.

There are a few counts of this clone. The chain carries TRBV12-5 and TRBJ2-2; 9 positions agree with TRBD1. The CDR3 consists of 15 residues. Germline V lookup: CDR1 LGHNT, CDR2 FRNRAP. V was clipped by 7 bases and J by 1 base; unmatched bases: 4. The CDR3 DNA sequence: TGTGCTAGTGACCCGGGACAGGGGAACACCGGGGAGCTGTTTTTT. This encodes CASDPGQGNTGELFF.